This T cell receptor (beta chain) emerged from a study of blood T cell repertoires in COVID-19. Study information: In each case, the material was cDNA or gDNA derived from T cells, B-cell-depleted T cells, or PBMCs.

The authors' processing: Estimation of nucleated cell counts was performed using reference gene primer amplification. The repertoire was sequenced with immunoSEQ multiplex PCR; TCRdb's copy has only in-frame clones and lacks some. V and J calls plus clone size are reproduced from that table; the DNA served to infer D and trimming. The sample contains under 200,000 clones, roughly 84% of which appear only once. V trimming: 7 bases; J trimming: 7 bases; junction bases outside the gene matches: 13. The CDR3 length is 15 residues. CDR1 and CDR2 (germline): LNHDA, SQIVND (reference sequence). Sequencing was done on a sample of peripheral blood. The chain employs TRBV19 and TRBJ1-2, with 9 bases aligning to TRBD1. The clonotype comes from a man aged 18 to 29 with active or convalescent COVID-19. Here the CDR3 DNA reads TGTGCCAGTATCGAGACCGGGACAGGGTTATTTGGCTACACCTTC. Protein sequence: CASIETGTGLFGYTF.